These 16 T cell receptor beta chains were all obtained from the same sample, sequenced in a study of lymphopenia after photon versus proton radiotherapy. Assay: immunoSEQ multiplex PCR; the TCRdb copy retains only in-frame clones and omits some. Of tens of thousands of clones listed, around 90% are singletons. Sequences were derived from peripheral blood, sampled from a patient treated with proton-based radiotherapy. The receptors shown here come from a man aged 80 or over with esophageal cancer.

V gene TRBV7-2 combines with J gene TRBJ2-7; D perhaps matches TRBD1 (6 bases). Trimming took off 5 bases at V and 3 bases at J, with 11 bases between the two ends. Germline V gene data show CDR1 as SGHTA and CDR2 as FQGNSA. The CDR3 runs 13 residues. The CDR3 sequence: CASSVRGGYEQYF. The DNA of the CDR3 is TGTGCCAGCAGCGTAAGAGGGGGCTACGAGCAGTACTTC.

Remarks on this clone: This CDR3 is also generated by other DNA sequences in the sample. The chain employs TRBV19 and TRBJ1-2; possibly TRBD1 for D (6 bases). The CDR3 has 14 amino acids. Germline V gene data show CDR1 as LNHDA and CDR2 as SQIVND (reference sequence). Trimming took 3 bases from V and 2 from J, leaving 10 bases between them. The CDR3 DNA reads as TGTGCCAGTAGTATCGGGGGCACCAACTATGGCTACACCTTC. Its protein product is CASSIGGTNYGYTF.

V usage is TRBV5-4 and J usage is TRBJ2-5; D is possibly TRBD1 (6 bases). CDR3 length: 15 residues. V gave up 0 bases and J gave up 6 bases, with 15 bases separating them. CDR1 and CDR2 from the germline V gene are SGHNT and YYREEE (reference sequence). The CDR3 protein is CASSLGGDKQKTQYF. CDR3 in DNA: TGTGCCAGCAGCTTGGGAGGGGACAAACAAAAGACCCAGTACTTC.

This chain connects TRBV4-2 to TRBJ2-3; no clear D. CDR1 and CDR2 from the germline V gene are LGHNA and YNFKEQ. The CDR3 contains 13 residues. Trimming took 3 bases from V and 0 from J, leaving 4 bases between them. This chain's CDR3 is CASSQTSTDTQYF. The CDR3 DNA reads TGTGCCAGCAGCCAGACTAGCACAGATACGCAGTATTTT.

The count of this clone is one. The rearrangement uses TRBV6-6 and TRBJ1-6; weak D call: TRBD1 (5 bases). The germline gives CDR1 MNHNY, CDR2 SVGAGI (reference sequence). This CDR3 has 15 residues. V lost 6 bases to trimming and J lost 9 bases, with 18 bases between them. CDR3 DNA sequence: TGTGCCAGCAGCACGGGGGGAGGCAGCACTTCACCCCTCCACTTT. It yields the protein CASSTGGGSTSPLHF.

V gene TRBV18 combines with J gene TRBJ1-2, with a tentative D call TRBD1 (5 bases). With 3 bases removed from V and 6 bases from J, the gap between germline ends came to 11 bases. Germline V CDR1 and CDR2: KGHSH, LQKENI. CDR3 length equals 13 residues. The CDR3 DNA reads TGTGCCAGCTCACCCGGGACTCACAATGGCTACACCTTC. Its translation is CASSPGTHNGYTF.

The rearrangement joins TRBV2 to TRBJ1-3; the D gene is possibly TRBD1 (6 bases). Between the trimmed V and J ends, which lost 5 bases and 4 bases, there was a span of 18 bases. Looked up from germline, CDR1 is SNHLY and CDR2 is FYNNEI. This CDR3 is 16 amino acids long. The CDR3 reads CASSLQGPVGGNTIYF. The CDR3 nucleotides read TGTGCCAGCAGTTTACAGGGTCCCGTGGGGGGAAACACCATATATTTT.

As for this clone: Different DNA sequences within this sample yield the same CDR3. This sequence joins TRBV2 and TRBJ1-2; the D gene is possibly TRBD1 (5 bases). The V end lost 6 bases, the J end lost 2 bases, and 10 bases lay between the germline ends. From germline, CDR1 is SNHLY and CDR2 FYNNEI. This CDR3 comprises 13 residues. CDR3 sequence: CASSADRNYGYTF. CDR3 bases: TGTGCCAGCAGCGCCGACAGAAACTATGGCTACACCTTC.

The CDR3 nucleotides read TGTGCCATCAGTGACGGAGAGGGCCTAGGGAGCAATCAGCCCCAGCATTTT. Its protein product is CAISDGEGLGSNQPQHF. This chain connects TRBV10-3 to TRBJ1-5; D is unresolved. V shed 3 bases and J shed 1 base, with 16 bases lying between them. CDR1 and CDR2 from the germline V gene are ENHRY and SYGVKD. The CDR3 extends over 17 amino acids.

This clone was found a few times. The CDR3 DNA reads as TGTGCCAGCAGGGAGGACAGGGTGCTCTACGAGCAGTACTTC. Translated, it gives CASREDRVLYEQYF. The J gene is TRBJ2-7, the V gene TRBV2; 8 nucleotides align to TRBD1. This CDR3 is 14 amino acids long. Per the germline V gene, CDR1 is SNHLY and CDR2 is FYNNEI. The trim removed 6 bases at V and 3 bases at J, leaving 7 bases unmatched. Variable domain in full (rest from reference TRBV2 and TRBJ2-7): EPEVTQTPSHQVTQMGQEVILRCVPISNHLYFYWYRQILGQKVEFLVSFYNNEISEKSEIFDDQFSVERPDGSNFTLKIRSTKLEDSAMYFCASREDRVLYEQYFGPGTRLTVT.

This sequence joins TRBV19 and TRBJ2-7; D uncertain. Germline lookup yields CDR1 LNHDA and CDR2 SQIVND (reference sequence). The CDR3 is 16 residues long. Trimming removed 5 bases from V and 0 bases from J, with 17 bases in between. CDR3 sequence (DNA): TGTGCCAGTAGTGACGGATACTACTATAACTCCTACGAGCAGTACTTC. Amino acids: CASSDGYYYNSYEQYF.

The chain couples TRBV6-6 to TRBJ2-6; D is uncertain. Germline values: CDR1 MNHNY, CDR2 SVGAGI (reference sequence). Trimming took 5 bases from V and 2 from J, leaving 10 bases between them. This CDR3 comprises 15 residues. CDR3 in DNA: TGTGCCAGCAGTCGTCCGACCACTGGGGCCAACGTCCTGACTTTC. Translation: CASSRPTTGANVLTF.

The V call is TRBV7-2, the J call TRBJ1-5; D possibly corresponds to TRBD1 (5 bases). The V gene lost 2 bases and the J gene lost 0 bases, with 8 bases spanning the gap. Per germline, CDR1 SGHTA and CDR2 FQGNSA. This CDR3 contains 15 residues. The CDR3 DNA reads as TGTGCCAGCAGCTTATCAGGGATTAGCAATCAGCCCCAGCATTTT. It encodes CASSLSGISNQPQHF.

The chain is built from TRBV4-3 and TRBJ2-3; possible D gene TRBD1, 7 bases. V was pared by 1 base and J by 1 base, with 21 bases between. The CDR3 contains 19 residues. Germline CDR1 is LGHNA and CDR2 is YSLEER. CDR3 DNA sequence: TGCGCCAGCAGCCAAGGCGGGACAGCAAATTGGATGGGCACAGATACGCAGTATTTT. As protein: CASSQGGTANWMGTDTQYF.

In DNA, the CDR3 is TGTGCCAGCAGCTTAGCACTAGCGGTCTACGAGCAGTACTTC. It codes for CASSLALAVYEQYF. The chain recombines TRBV7-2 with TRBJ2-7; 8 nucleotides match TRBD2. V gave up 0 bases and J gave up 3 bases; unmatched junction bases: 1. The germline CDR1 and CDR2 sequences are SGHTA and FQGNSA. This CDR3 has 14 residues.

The rearrangement joins TRBV18 to TRBJ2-7; 9 bases are a match to TRBD1. The V gene end was trimmed by 4 bases and the J gene end by 4 bases; junction bases not matched to a gene: 8. CDR1 is KGHSH and CDR2 is LQKENI in the germline V gene. This CDR3 contains 15 residues. The CDR3 sequence is CASSQRDRALYEQYF. CDR3 DNA sequence: TGTGCCAGCTCACAACGGGACAGGGCTTTATACGAGCAGTACTTC.